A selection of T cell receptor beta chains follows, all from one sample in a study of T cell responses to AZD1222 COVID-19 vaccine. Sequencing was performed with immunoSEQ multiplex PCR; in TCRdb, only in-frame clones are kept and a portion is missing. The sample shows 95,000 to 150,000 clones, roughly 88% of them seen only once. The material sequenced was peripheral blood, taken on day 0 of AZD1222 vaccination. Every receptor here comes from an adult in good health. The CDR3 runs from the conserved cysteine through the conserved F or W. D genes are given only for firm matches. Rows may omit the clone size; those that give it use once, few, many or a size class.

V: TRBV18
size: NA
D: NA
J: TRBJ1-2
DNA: TGTGCCAGCTCACGTTACGACGGCTATGGCTACACCTTC
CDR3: CASSRYDGYGYTF

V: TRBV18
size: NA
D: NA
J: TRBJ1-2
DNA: TGTGCCAGCTCACCTGCCGGGTACAATGGCTACACCTTC
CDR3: CASSPAGYNGYTF

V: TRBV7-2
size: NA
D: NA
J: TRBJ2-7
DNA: TGTGCCAGCAGCTTAGGTGGCGGGGCAGCACTCTCCTACGAGCAGTACTTC
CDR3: CASSLGGGAALSYEQYF

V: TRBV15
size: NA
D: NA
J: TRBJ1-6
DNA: TGTGCCACCAGCAGAGACCAATTCCAGTCCGCCTATAATTCACCCCTCCACTTT
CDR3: CATSRDQFQSAYNSPLHF

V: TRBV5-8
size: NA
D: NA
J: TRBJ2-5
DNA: TGTGCCAGCAGCTTCGGGGGAGAGACCCAGTACTTC
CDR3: CASSFGGETQYF

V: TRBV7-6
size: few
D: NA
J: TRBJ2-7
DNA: TGTGCCAGCAGCCATCTGGACATTGACGAGCAGTACTTC
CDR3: CASSHLDIDEQYF

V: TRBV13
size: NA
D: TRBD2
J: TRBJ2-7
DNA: TGTGCCAGCAGATGGCGGGGGGTTTACGAGCAGTACTTC
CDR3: CASRWRGVYEQYF

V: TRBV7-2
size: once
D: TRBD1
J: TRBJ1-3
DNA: TGTGCCAGCAGCCAGGACAGGGCTGGAAACACCATATATTTT
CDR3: CASSQDRAGNTIYF

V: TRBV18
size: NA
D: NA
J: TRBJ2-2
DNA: TGTGCCAGCTCACCACCGTCGGGGCAGAACACCGGGGAGCTGTTTTTT
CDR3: CASSPPSGQNTGELFF

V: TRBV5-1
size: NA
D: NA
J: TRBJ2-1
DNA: TGCGCCAGCAGCTTCGACACGGCGAATGAGCAGTTCTTC
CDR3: CASSFDTANEQFF

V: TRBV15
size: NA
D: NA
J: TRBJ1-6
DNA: TGTGCCACCAGCAGAGAATTCCCGGCGTCTAATTCACCCCTCCACTTT
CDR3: CATSREFPASNSPLHF

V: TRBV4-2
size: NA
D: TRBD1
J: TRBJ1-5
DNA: TGTGCCAGCAGCCAAGGAGACAGGGGGTCCACGGGGGGACGTCAGCCCCAGCATTTT
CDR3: CASSQGDRGSTGGRQPQHF

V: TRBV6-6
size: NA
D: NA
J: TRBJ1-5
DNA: TGTGCCAGCAGTCCCAGACAGAGACCCAATCAGCCCCAGCATTTT
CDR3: CASSPRQRPNQPQHF

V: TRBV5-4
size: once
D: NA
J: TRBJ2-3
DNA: TGTGCCAGCAGCTTGGCTCTGGAGCTAAACACAGATACGCAGTATTTT
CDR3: CASSLALELNTDTQYF

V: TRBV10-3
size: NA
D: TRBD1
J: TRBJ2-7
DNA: TGTGCCATCAGTGAAGGGCAGGGGGTTTCCTACGAGCAGTACTTC
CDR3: CAISEGQGVSYEQYF

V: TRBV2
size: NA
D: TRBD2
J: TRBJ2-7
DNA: TGTGCCAGCAGTGTGGCACTAGCGGGGGCATACGAGCAGTACTTC
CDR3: CASSVALAGAYEQYF

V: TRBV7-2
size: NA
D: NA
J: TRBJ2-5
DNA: TGTGCCAGCAGCTTTCTCGGGGAGACCCAGTACTTC
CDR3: CASSFLGETQYF

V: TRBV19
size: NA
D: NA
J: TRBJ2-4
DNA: TGTGCCAGTACTGAGGGGTTTACCAAAAACATTCAGTACTTC
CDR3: CASTEGFTKNIQYF

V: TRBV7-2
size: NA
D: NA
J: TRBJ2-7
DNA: TGTGCCAGCAGCGCCGGAGGTAGCTCCTACGAGCAGTACTTC
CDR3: CASSAGGSSYEQYF

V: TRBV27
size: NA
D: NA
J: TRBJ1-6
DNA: TGTGCCAGCAGTTTCGGACCTAATTCACCCCTCCACTTT
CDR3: CASSFGPNSPLHF

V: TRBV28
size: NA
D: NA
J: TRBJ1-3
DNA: TGTGCCACCTCCACGGAGAACTCTGGAAACACCATATATTTT
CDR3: CATSTENSGNTIYF

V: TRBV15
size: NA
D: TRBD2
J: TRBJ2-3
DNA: TGTCCCCCCACCACAACTAGCGGGGGGGGGTCAGATACGCAGTATTTT
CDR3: CPPTTTSGGGSDTQYF

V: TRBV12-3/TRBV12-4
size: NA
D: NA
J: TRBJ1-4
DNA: TGTGCCAGCAGTTTTGACGGCCTGGGACTGTTTTTT
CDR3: CASSFDGLGLFF

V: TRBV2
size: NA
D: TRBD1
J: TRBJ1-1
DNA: TGTGCCAGCAGGACAGGGGACACTGAAGCTTTCTTT
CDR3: CASRTGDTEAFF

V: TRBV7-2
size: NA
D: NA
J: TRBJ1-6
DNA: TGTGCCAGCAGCTTAGTGGCCGGGGGTGGGTCCTATAATTCACCCCTCCACTTT
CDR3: CASSLVAGGGSYNSPLHF

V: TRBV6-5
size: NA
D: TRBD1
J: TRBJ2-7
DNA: TGTGCCAGCAGTTACAGGGACAGCTACGAGCAGTACTTC
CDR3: CASSYRDSYEQYF

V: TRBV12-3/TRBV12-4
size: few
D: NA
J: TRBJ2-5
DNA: TGTGCCAGCAGTTTCGTCAGCGGGGAGACCCAGTACTTC
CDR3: CASSFVSGETQYF

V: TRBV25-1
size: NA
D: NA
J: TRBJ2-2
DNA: TGTGCCAGCAGTGAGTTAAATATCGACACCGGGGAGCTGTTTTTT
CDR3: CASSELNIDTGELFF

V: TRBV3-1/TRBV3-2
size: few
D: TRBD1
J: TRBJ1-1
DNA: TGTGCCAGCAGCCGAGGGACAGGGGGCGAGGCTGAAGCTTTCTTT
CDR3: CASSRGTGGEAEAFF

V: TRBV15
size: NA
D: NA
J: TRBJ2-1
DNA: TGTGCCACCAGCAGAGCTAGCAGGGTCGATGAGCAGTTCTTC
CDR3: CATSRASRVDEQFF